This entry concerns a single TCR beta chain. The antigen is undetermined. Attachment of unique molecular identifiers was made to individual cDNA molecules. TCRdb recomputed calls from the 5' RACE reads with MiXCR, one row per CDR3 protein. The sample consists of more than 40,000 distinct CDR3 sequences, nearly 7.5% of them appearing once. These data come from a study of early T cells in non-severe SARS-CoV-2 infection. Overall study: With bulk RNA from unsorted whole blood as input, sequencing yielded unpaired chains.

Broader study findings: VDJdb matching, biased toward anti-spike CD8 responses, missed private and CD4 specificities.

V lost 2 bases, J lost 0 bases, and 11 bases lay in between. Germline V gene data show CDR1 as MNHNY and CDR2 as SVGAGI (reference sequence). CDR3 length equals 15 residues. The sequenced material came from whole blood. The source is an adult who was a healthcare worker with PCR-confirmed SARS-CoV-2 infection or an uninfected control (not recorded which). The chain combines TRBV6-6 with TRBJ2-7; D tentatively reads TRBD1 or TRBD2 (5 bases each). The DNA of the CDR3 is TGTGCCAGCAGTTACAAAGGGACGGACTCCTACGAGCAGTACTTC. It specifies CASSYKGTDSYEQYF.